Presented here are 14 T cell receptor beta chains from one specimen sequenced in a study of shared clonotypes between healthy human individuals. Sequencing used immunoSEQ multiplex PCR; TCRdb keeps in-frame clones, though not all of them. The sample holds 1,500,000 or so clones, more than 95% seen once. Material: naive CD4+ T cells sorted from blood. Described subset: CD45RA+ positively selected. The receptors here all came from a man aged 25 to 45 in good health.

This rearrangement joins TRBV7-2 to TRBJ1-4; TRBD1 aligns across 8 bases. After removal of 1 base from V and 12 bases from J, the junction contained 7 bases not matched to a gene. The length of the CDR3 is 14 residues. Looked up from germline, CDR1 is SGHTA and CDR2 is FQGNSA. The CDR3 region has the DNA TGTGCCAGCAGCTTAGTTGGACAGGGAGGAGAACTGTTTTTT. Amino acid sequence: CASSLVGQGGELFF.

The chain recombines TRBV15 with TRBJ2-7; 7 bases map to TRBD2. The CDR3 has 19 amino acids. Germline CDR1 reads LNHNV; CDR2 reads YYDKDF (reference sequence). The V segment lost 0 bases and the J segment 3 bases; nucleotides outside the gene matches: 17. Here the CDR3 reads CATSRDLDSGYPKVYEQYF. Here the CDR3 DNA reads TGTGCCACCAGCAGAGATCTTGATAGCGGGTATCCCAAGGTCTACGAGCAGTACTTC.

CDR3: CASSLRTGRVFF. The CDR3 DNA reads TGTGCCAGCAGCTTAAGGACAGGCAGGGTTTTCTTT. The V call is TRBV9, the J call TRBJ1-1; 7 nucleotides align to TRBD1. The germline V gene encodes CDR1 SGDLS and CDR2 YYNGEE. This CDR3 is 12 amino acids long. The V segment lost 4 bases and the J segment 13 bases; nucleotides outside the gene matches: 10. Based on the CDR3 plus reference TRBV9 and TRBJ1-1, the full variable domain is DSGVTQTPKHLITATGQRVTLRCSPRSGDLSVYWYQQSLDQGLQFLIQYYNGEERAKGNILERFSAQQFPDLHSELNLSSLELGDSALYFCASSLRTGRVFFGQGTRLTVV.

The gene calls are TRBV29-1 and TRBJ2-1; unclear D gene. V was cut by 2 bases and J by 4 bases, with 6 bases left in between. Germline CDR1 is SQVTM and CDR2 is ANQGSEA. CDR3 length: 12 residues. CDR3 nucleotide sequence: TGCAGCGTTGAACGAACTTACAATGAGCAGTTCTTC. It encodes CSVERTYNEQFF.

The rearrangement uses TRBV28 and TRBJ1-5, with TRBD1 matching over 7 bases. The CDR3 consists of 16 residues. V was clipped by 4 bases and J by 6 bases; unmatched bases: 12. Germline CDR1 MDHEN, CDR2 SYDVKM. CDR3 nucleotide sequence: TGTGCCAGCAGTTCCCAAATGACAGGGCCAGGTCAGCCCCAGCATTTT. Translating it yields CASSSQMTGPGQPQHF.

The chain couples TRBV4-3 to TRBJ1-3, with a weak D call TRBD1 (5 bases). Trimming shortened V by 4 bases and J by 4 bases, and 11 bases separated the two germline ends. The CDR3 has 14 residues. Per germline, CDR1 LGHNA and CDR2 YSLEER. The CDR3 DNA sequence: TGCGCCAGCAGCCCCACGACAGCCGGAAACACCATATATTTT. Its translation: CASSPTTAGNTIYF.

CDR3 amino acids: CASSLRGGGSTDTQYF. CDR3 nucleotide sequence: TGTGCCAGCAGCCTCCGGGGGGGTGGAAGCACAGATACGCAGTATTTT. The chain couples TRBV11-3 to TRBJ2-3, with 8 nucleotides matching TRBD2. The germline V gene encodes CDR1 SGHNT and CDR2 YENEEA. The V segment lost 5 bases and the J segment 0 bases; nucleotides outside the gene matches: 7. This CDR3 comprises 16 residues.

This clone was observed once. The CDR3 nucleotides read TGTGCCAGCAGCCAAGATGCGAGGGGAGGCCAGCCCCAGCATTTT. Protein product: CASSQDARGGQPQHF. This rearrangement joins TRBV4-2 to TRBJ1-5, with D possibly matching TRBD1 (5 bases). The CDR3 sequence is 15 residues long. Germline CDR1 is LGHNA and CDR2 is YNFKEQ. Trimming left V 0 bases short and J 7 bases short, with 13 bases between.

The genes are TRBV4-3 and TRBJ1-2; D is unresolved. V lost 0 bases and J 8 bases, leaving 13 bases between the germline ends. CDR1 and CDR2 from the germline V gene are LGHNA and YSLEER. This CDR3 is 14 amino acids long. The CDR3 DNA reads as TGCGCCAGCAGCCAAGATTCGGTTGGTAGAGGCTACACCTTC. Encoded protein: CASSQDSVGRGYTF.

The chain combines TRBV28 with TRBJ2-7; D remains ambiguous. Germline CDR1 MDHEN, CDR2 SYDVKM. This CDR3 has 12 residues. V shed 7 bases and J shed 3 bases, with 10 bases lying between them. CDR3 region: CASTGVYYEQYF. DNA for the CDR3: TGTGCCAGCACAGGAGTTTACTACGAGCAGTACTTC. The full variable domain, with the rest looked up from reference TRBV28 and TRBJ2-7, is DVKVTQSSRYLVKRTGEKVFLECVQDMDHENMFWYRQDPGLGLRLIYFSYDVKMKEKGDIPEGYSVSREKKERFSLILESASTNQTSMYLCASTGVYYEQYFGPGTRLTVT.

This chain joins TRBV19 and TRBJ1-4, with TRBD1 as a possible D gene (6 bases). Germline values: CDR1 LNHDA, CDR2 SQIVND (reference sequence). Trimming pared 1 base from V and 10 bases from J, leaving 16 bases between. The CDR3 sequence is 15 residues long. The CDR3 reads CASSIGPRTERKLFF. The CDR3 bases are TGTGCCAGTAGTATAGGTCCGAGGACAGAGCGAAAACTGTTTTTT.

The J gene is TRBJ2-7, the V gene TRBV7-2; 7 bases agree with TRBD1. Losses at the gene ends were 4 bases for V and 4 bases for J; bases not matched to a gene: 13. Germline assignment: CDR1 SGHTA and CDR2 FQGNSA. The length of the CDR3 is 16 residues. The DNA of the CDR3 is TGTGCCAGCAGCTCGGCACCGGGACAGAGCTATTACGAGCAGTACTTC. Translated, it gives CASSSAPGQSYYEQYF.

The chain links TRBV12-5 to TRBJ2-5; weak D call: TRBD1 (7 bases). The V and J ends lost 0 bases and 4 bases respectively, with 15 bases between them. This CDR3 region has 16 residues. Germline CDR1 and CDR2: LGHNT and FRNRAP. Written as DNA, the CDR3 is TGTGCTAGTGGTTTGGTACTTGACAGGGAGGCAGAGACCCAGTACTTC. This gives the protein CASGLVLDREAETQYF.

V and J are TRBV19 and TRBJ2-7, with TRBD2 matching over 7 bases. The ends lost 0 bases at V and 2 bases at J; junction bases unmatched: 4. Germline values: CDR1 LNHDA, CDR2 SQIVND (reference sequence). CDR3 length equals 15 residues. The CDR3 is CASSIEVAGTYEQYF. The CDR3 DNA is TGTGCCAGTAGTATAGAGGTAGCGGGTACCTACGAGCAGTACTTC.